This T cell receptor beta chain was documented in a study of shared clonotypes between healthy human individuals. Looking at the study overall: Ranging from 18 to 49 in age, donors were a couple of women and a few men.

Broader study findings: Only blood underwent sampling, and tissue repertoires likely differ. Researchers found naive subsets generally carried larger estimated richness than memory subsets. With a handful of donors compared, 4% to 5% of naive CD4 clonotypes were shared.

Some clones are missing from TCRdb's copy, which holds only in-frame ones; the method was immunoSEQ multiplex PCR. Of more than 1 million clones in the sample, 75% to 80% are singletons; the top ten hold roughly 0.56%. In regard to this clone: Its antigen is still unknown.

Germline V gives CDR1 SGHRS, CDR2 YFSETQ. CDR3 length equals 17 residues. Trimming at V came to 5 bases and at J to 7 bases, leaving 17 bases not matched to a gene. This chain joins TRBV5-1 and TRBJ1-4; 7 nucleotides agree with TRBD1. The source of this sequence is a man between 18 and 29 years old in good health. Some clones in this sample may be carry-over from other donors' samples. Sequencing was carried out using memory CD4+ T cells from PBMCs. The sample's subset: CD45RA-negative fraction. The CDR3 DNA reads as TGCGCCAGCAGGAGGGGGCAGGTCCCCGTGGGTGGTGAAAAACTGTTTTTT. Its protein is CASRRGQVPVGGEKLFF.